This T cell receptor (beta chain) was recorded in a study of blood T cell repertoires in COVID-19. Study details: Some COVID-19 samples were acute and others convalescent; all came from the United States, Italy and Spain. The analysed material was cDNA or gDNA that came from T cells, B-cell-depleted T cells, or PBMCs.

As originally analysed: Reference gene primer amplification gave nucleated cell count estimates. The protocol was immunoSEQ multiplex PCR, while the TCRdb copy is restricted to in-frame clones and leaves out a portion. That table gives V, J and clone size, and the DNA gave D and trimming. Among approximately 270,000 clones listed, about four fifths were seen once. The sequenced sample consisted of peripheral blood. This clonotype was sampled from a man aged 80 or over with acute or convalescent COVID-19.

The CDR3 protein is CASSYPEGQGYTEAFF. CDR3 sequence (DNA): TGTGCCAGCAGTTACCCAGAGGGACAGGGATACACTGAAGCTTTCTTT. V and J are TRBV6-5 and TRBJ1-1, with 9 bases aligning to TRBD1. The CDR3 spans 16 residues. Germline CDR1 and CDR2: MNHEY and SVGAGI. The V segment lost 2 bases and the J segment 3 bases; nucleotides outside the gene matches: 7.